This T cell receptor beta chain stems from a study of cytomegalovirus exposure and HLA in healthy donors. Across the study: Most genotyped donors, 81% of around 370, had Caucasian-associated genetic ancestry. Whole-study results and caveats: A cluster of highly shared sequence variants was likely a sequencing artifact. Later examination showed HLA-associated TCR beta chains had greater clonal expansion than equally common others.

PCR primers comprised 60 Vbeta and 13 Jbeta primers. Sequencing was performed with immunoSEQ multiplex PCR; in TCRdb, only in-frame clones are kept and a portion is missing. The table records under 200,000 clones, roughly 80% of them present only once. For this clone: Antigen unknown.

Material for sequencing was PBMCs. The receptor was derived from a young woman in good health and CMV-seronegative.

The CDR3 sequence is CASSFRGGAYEQYF. DNA for the CDR3: TGTGCCAGCAGCTTTCGGGGGGGGGCCTACGAGCAGTACTTC. This chain connects TRBV27 to TRBJ2-7, with 8 positions matching TRBD2. Germline assignment: CDR1 MNHEY and CDR2 SMNVEV (reference sequence). The trim removed 6 bases at V and 2 bases at J, leaving 6 bases unmatched. CDR3 size: 14 residues.